A single T cell receptor (beta chain) is shown here with its context. What it binds is unknown. At one boundary the junction diverges from the germline segment, which might be a read error. The treatment is: 15 to 20 received Ad26.COV2.S at low or high dose, single or two shots; about 5 received placebo; per-sample allocation not given. Sampling happened 63 days after the first vaccine or placebo injection. The CDR3 totals 14 residues. Germline V gene lookup returns CDR1 SGHNT and CDR2 YYREEE (reference sequence). TCRdb's copy holds only in-frame clones and misses some; the assay was immunoSEQ multiplex PCR. This sample yields about 440,000 clones, of which 90% are seen a single time; 4.3% belongs to the top ten. This sample is part of a study of Ad26.COV2.S vaccination and SARS-CoV-2 variants. General study results and limits: CD8+ and CD4+ T cells specific for spike reportedly responded with substantial breadth after vaccination.

The chain employs TRBV5-4 and TRBJ2-1; 8 positions match TRBD2. This clonotype originated in a person aged 18-65 years who received the Ad26.COV2.S COVID-19 vaccine or a placebo. Sequenced material: peripheral blood, taken in a trial of Ad26.COV2.S vaccine versus placebo. For the CDR3, the DNA is TGTGCCAGCAGGTTGGAGACTAGCGCGGATGAGCAGTTCTTC. It yields the protein CASRLETSADEQFF.